One sample yielded the 25 T cell receptor beta chains listed below, sequenced in a study of graft-versus-host responses after intestinal transplantation. The repertoire was sequenced with immunoSEQ multiplex PCR; TCRdb's copy has only in-frame clones and lacks some. The sample yields over 100,000 clones, 90% to 95% seen once. These TCRs are of unknown antigen specificity. The sequencing used unstimulated CD8+ T cells sorted from spleen or lymph node cells, collected before transplant. Receptor source: a human donor who was the organ donor for an intestinal transplant.

The chain links TRBV6-5 to TRBJ2-7; D ambiguous. CDR3 length equals 14 residues. The V gene's germline CDR1 is MNHEY and CDR2 SVGAGI. V lost 5 bases to trimming and J lost 0 bases, with 11 bases between them. CDR3 amino acids: CASSPMTNSYEQYF. The CDR3 region has the DNA TGTGCCAGCAGTCCAATGACCAACTCCTACGAGCAGTACTTC.

V is TRBV27 and J is TRBJ2-5, with 12 bases fitting TRBD2. The CDR3 runs to 16 residues. Germline V gene data show CDR1 as MNHEY and CDR2 as SMNVEV (reference sequence). Trimming at V came to 4 bases and at J to 2 bases, leaving 5 bases not matched to a gene. The CDR3 sequence: CASSSGTSGPQETQYF. CDR3 bases: TGTGCCAGCAGTTCCGGGACTAGCGGGCCTCAAGAGACCCAGTACTTC.

The V and J genes are TRBV27 and TRBJ2-2, with D unresolved. The germline V and J ends were trimmed by 5 bases and 3 bases, with 10 bases remaining between them. The germline V gene has CDR1 MNHEY and CDR2 SMNVEV (reference sequence). CDR3 length: 14 amino acids. Here the CDR3 reads CASSRDRDTGELFF. CDR3 bases: TGTGCCAGCAGTAGAGACCGGGACACCGGGGAGCTGTTTTTT.

This clone was found a few times. J is TRBJ2-1 and V is TRBV5-1, with D possibly being TRBD2 (7 bases). This CDR3 has 16 residues. In germline, CDR1 is SGHRS, CDR2 YFSETQ. V dropped 4 bases and J dropped 8 bases, with 22 bases sitting between them. The CDR3 protein is CASSGYKGGLYDEQFF. CDR3 DNA: TGCGCCAGCAGCGGGTATAAGGGGGGGCTTTACGATGAGCAGTTCTTC.

The genes are TRBV6-5 and TRBJ1-2; the match to TRBD1 covers 7 bases. The germline V gene has CDR1 MNHEY and CDR2 SVGAGI. The V gene end was trimmed by 2 bases and the J gene end by 2 bases; junction bases not matched to a gene: 5. This CDR3 is built from 15 residues. CDR3 coding DNA: TGTGCCAGCAGTTACGACAGGGAAGACAACTATGGCTACACCTTC. Amino acids: CASSYDREDNYGYTF.

This sequence joins TRBV7-9 and TRBJ1-2; D ambiguous. Germline CDR1 and CDR2: SEHNR and FQNEAQ (reference sequence). The V end lost 4 bases, the J end lost 1 base, and 13 bases lay between the germline ends. The CDR3 is made up of 15 amino acids. The CDR3 DNA reads TGTGCCAGCAGCTCCATATTTCAGGATAACTATGGCTACACCTTC. Protein product: CASSSIFQDNYGYTF.

Turning to this clone: This sample also contains other DNA sequences that code for the same CDR3. V usage is TRBV13 and J usage is TRBJ2-7, with D uncertain. The CDR3 consists of 12 residues. V gave up 2 bases and J gave up 0 bases, with 2 bases separating them. The V gene's germline CDR1 is PRHDT and CDR2 FYEKMQ (reference sequence). In DNA form, the CDR3 reads TGTGCCAGCAGCTTATCCTCCTACGAGCAGTACTTC. It translates to CASSLSSYEQYF. The full variable domain, in which reference TRBV13 and TRBJ2-7 provide the parts outside the CDR3, is AAGVIQSPRHLIKEKRETATLKCYPIPRHDTVYWYQQGPGQDPQFLISFYEKMQSDKGSIPDRFSAQQFSDYHSELNMSSLELGDSALYFCASSLSSYEQYFGPGTRLTVT.

The chain carries TRBV30 and TRBJ2-3; no clear D. Germline assignment: CDR1 GTSNPN and CDR2 SVGIG (reference sequence). The germline V and J ends were trimmed by 1 base and 1 base, with 18 bases remaining between them. The CDR3 covers 17 residues. CDR3 DNA sequence: TGTGCCTGGAGTGGAACGTATACCGTCGTTGGCACAGATACGCAGTATTTT. Its protein is CAWSGTYTVVGTDTQYF. Together with reference TRBV30 and TRBJ2-3, the CDR3 gives the full variable domain: SQTIHQWPATLVQPVGSPLSLECTVEGTSNPNLYWYRQAAGRGLQLLFYSVGIGQISSEVPQNLSASRPQDRQFILSSKKLLLSDSGFYLCAWSGTYTVVGTDTQYFGPGTRLTVL.

The chain's CDR3 is CSVWTGNEQFF. CDR3 sequence (DNA): TGCAGCGTTTGGACAGGCAATGAGCAGTTCTTC. This sequence joins TRBV29-1 and TRBJ2-1; 7 bases agree with TRBD1. Germline values: CDR1 SQVTM, CDR2 ANQGSEA. The CDR3 has 11 amino acids. V was clipped by 5 bases and J by 6 bases; unmatched bases: 1.

This chain connects TRBV19 to TRBJ2-3; D gene uncertain. The CDR3 consists of 12 residues. Trimming pared 5 bases from V and 2 bases from J, leaving 5 bases between. The germline gives CDR1 LNHDA, CDR2 SQIVND (reference sequence). The CDR3 nucleotides read TGTGCCAGTAGTCCTACCACAGATACGCAGTATTTT. Encoded protein: CASSPTTDTQYF.

V gene TRBV2 combines with J gene TRBJ2-1; 9 bases line up with TRBD2. The CDR3 spans 17 residues. V shed 8 bases, J shed 0 bases, and the junction held 11 bases outside the gene matches. The V gene's germline CDR1 is SNHLY and CDR2 FYNNEI. CDR3: CASGVSSGTPSYNEQFF. The CDR3 nucleotides read TGTGCCAGCGGAGTATCTAGCGGGACGCCCTCCTACAATGAGCAGTTCTTC.

The rearrangement links TRBV19 to TRBJ2-1; no firm D call. V lost 3 bases and J 6 bases, leaving 9 bases between the germline ends. Looked up from germline, CDR1 is LNHDA and CDR2 is SQIVND (reference sequence). The CDR3 is 13 amino acids. CDR3 sequence: CASSISRSNEQFF. The CDR3 DNA is TGTGCCAGTAGTATTTCGCGCAGCAATGAGCAGTTCTTC.

The chain carries TRBV4-3 and TRBJ1-2, with 7 nucleotides matching TRBD1. Trimming took 5 bases from V and 4 from J; bases not matched to a gene: 7. This CDR3 is built from 14 residues. In germline, CDR1 is LGHNA, CDR2 YSLEER. The CDR3 DNA is TGCGCCAGCAGCAAAGGACAGGCCGCCTATGGCTACACCTTC. Its protein is CASSKGQAAYGYTF.

CDR3 coding DNA: TGTGCCAGCAGTTACTCCGGGAAGTTCGGGGAGCTGTTTTTT. Encoded protein: CASSYSGKFGELFF. The chain couples TRBV6-6 to TRBJ2-2; D perhaps matches TRBD2 (5 bases). There are 14 residues in the CDR3. V was cut by 0 bases and J by 7 bases, with 9 bases left in between. Germline values: CDR1 MNHNY, CDR2 SVGAGI (reference sequence).

This clone was recorded a few times. This chain connects TRBV5-6 to TRBJ2-7; D not certain. V lost 0 bases to trimming and J lost 4 bases, with 11 bases between them. Germline CDR1 is SGHDT and CDR2 is YYEEEE. CDR3 length equals 14 residues. The DNA for the CDR3 is TGTGCCAGCAGCTTGGGTCTGGACGTGTACGAGCAGTACTTC. As protein: CASSLGLDVYEQYF.

This clone has a handful of counts. The CDR3 DNA reads TGTGCCAGCAGTTTAAGGTACCCCGGGTCGGCAGATACGCAGTATTTT. Translation: CASSLRYPGSADTQYF. The V and J genes are TRBV27 and TRBJ2-3; no definite D call. CDR1 is MNHEY and CDR2 is SMNVEV in the germline V gene (reference sequence). Trimming pared 2 bases from V and 4 bases from J, leaving 16 bases between. This CDR3 is built from 16 residues.

The rearrangement uses TRBV6-1 and TRBJ1-5; perhaps TRBD1 as D (6 bases). In germline, CDR1 is MNHNS, CDR2 SASEGT. This CDR3 region has 15 residues. Trimming shortened V by 3 bases and J by 6 bases, and 15 bases separated the two germline ends. CDR3 protein: CASSEVQGLTQPQHF. CDR3 in DNA: TGTGCCAGCAGTGAGGTACAGGGATTGACTCAGCCCCAGCATTTT.

J is TRBJ2-7 and V is TRBV5-4; 7 bases are a match to TRBD1. Germline V CDR1 and CDR2: SGHNT, YYREEE (reference sequence). The CDR3 has 15 residues. V lost 3 bases to trimming and J lost 4 bases; unmatched junction nucleotides: 10. The CDR3 reads CASSSRDSHFYEQYF. The DNA for the CDR3 is TGTGCCAGCAGCTCCCGGGACAGCCACTTTTACGAGCAGTACTTC.

The J gene is TRBJ2-5, the V gene TRBV27; D not certain. Germline CDR1 is MNHEY and CDR2 is SMNVEV (reference sequence). This CDR3 spans 14 amino acids. Trimming cost V 3 bases and J 1 base, with 9 bases left between them. This chain's CDR3 is CASSFQNAQETQYF. In DNA, the CDR3 is TGTGCCAGCAGTTTCCAAAACGCCCAAGAGACCCAGTACTTC.

V and J are TRBV28 and TRBJ1-2; 7 bases are shared with TRBD1. Germline assignment: CDR1 MDHEN and CDR2 SYDVKM. The CDR3 consists of 18 residues. V lost 4 bases to trimming and J lost 3 bases; unmatched junction nucleotides: 17. For the CDR3, the DNA is TGTGCCAGCAGTTCCCCGATTTTTAAGGGCAGGGGGGACTATGGCTACACCTTC. As protein: CASSSPIFKGRGDYGYTF.

The chain couples TRBV19 to TRBJ2-7, with a tentative D call TRBD2 (5 bases). The germline V and J ends were trimmed by 3 bases and 0 bases, with 12 bases remaining between them. CDR1 and CDR2 (germline): LNHDA, SQIVND (reference sequence). This CDR3 is built from 15 residues. Here the CDR3 reads CASSIAGRGSYEQYF. Written as DNA, the CDR3 is TGTGCCAGTAGTATCGCCGGACGGGGCTCCTACGAGCAGTACTTC.

V gene TRBV10-2 combines with J gene TRBJ2-7; 7 nucleotides match TRBD1. CDR1 and CDR2 from the germline V gene are WSHSY and SAAADI. The CDR3 totals 14 residues. Losses at the gene ends were 5 bases for V and 2 bases for J; bases not matched to a gene: 6. CDR3 protein: CASSPTGPTYEQYF. CDR3 coding DNA: TGCGCCAGCAGTCCGACAGGGCCCACCTACGAGCAGTACTTC.

This clone appeared once. This chain joins TRBV5-1 and TRBJ2-5; 9 bases match TRBD1. The J call may be wrong; the DNA end is better matched by TRBJ2-7. Looked up from germline, CDR1 is SGHRS and CDR2 is YFSETQ. There are 13 residues in the CDR3. DNA of the CDR3: TGCGCCAGCAGCTCGGACAGGGGTTACGAGCAGTACTTC. It encodes CASSSDRGYEQYF.

V gene TRBV6-1 combines with J gene TRBJ2-7, with D perhaps matching TRBD1 (6 bases). Germline V lookup: CDR1 MNHNS, CDR2 SASEGT. The CDR3 runs 15 residues. V lost 5 bases, J lost 0 bases, and 14 bases lay in between. The CDR3 reads CASSQGSQSSYEQYF. CDR3 nucleotides: TGTGCCAGCAGTCAGGGGTCCCAAAGCTCCTACGAGCAGTACTTC.

The gene calls are TRBV25-1 and TRBJ2-3, with D unresolved. Between the trimmed V and J ends, which lost 8 bases and 3 bases, there was a span of 3 bases. The CDR3 consists of 10 residues. CDR1 and CDR2 (germline): MGHDK, SYGVNS. The CDR3 DNA reads as TGTGCCAGCGCTACAGATACGCAGTATTTT. Amino acids: CASATDTQYF.